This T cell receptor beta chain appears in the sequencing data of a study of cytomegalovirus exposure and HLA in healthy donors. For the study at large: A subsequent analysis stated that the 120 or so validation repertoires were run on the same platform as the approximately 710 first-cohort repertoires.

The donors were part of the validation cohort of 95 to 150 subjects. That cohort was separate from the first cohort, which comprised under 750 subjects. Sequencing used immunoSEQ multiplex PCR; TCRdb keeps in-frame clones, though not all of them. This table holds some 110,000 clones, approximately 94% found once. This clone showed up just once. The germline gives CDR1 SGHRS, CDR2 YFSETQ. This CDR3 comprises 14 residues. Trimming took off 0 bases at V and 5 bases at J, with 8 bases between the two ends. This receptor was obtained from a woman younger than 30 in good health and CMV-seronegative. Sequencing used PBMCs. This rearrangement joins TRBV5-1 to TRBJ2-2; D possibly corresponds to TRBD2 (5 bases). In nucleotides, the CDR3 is TGCGCCAGCAGCTTGGTCCGGGATACCGGGGAGCTGTTTTTT. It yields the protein CASSLVRDTGELFF.